This T cell receptor (beta chain) is drawn from a study of low-dose radiotherapy and immunotherapy resistance in tumors. Study overall: Cohort 1 was treated with 0.5 Gy per fraction at 2-week intervals, amounting to 6.5 Gy overall. Participants in Cohort 2 were given 1 Gy per fraction every two weeks, for 13 Gy over 26 weeks.

This clonotype was detected many times. Stated time point: after trial treatment. Regarding treatment: LDRT plus nivolumab, ipilimumab, low-dose cyclophosphamide and aspirin (RACIN trial). Every donor's regimen consisted of nivolumab, ipilimumab, aspirin, low-dose cyclophosphamide and low-dose radiotherapy. The presence of advanced solid tumors lacking tumor-infiltrating lymphocytes characterized eligible patients. Alpha- and beta-chain coverage of first-strand cDNA came from TRAV- and TRBV-specific primers. The TCRs were subjected to amplification over around 19 PCR cycles employing a constant-region primer in conjunction with a V-primer adapter. TCRdb re-derived calls from the reads in MiXCR, one entry per CDR3 protein. Here the sample spans about 35,000 distinct CDR3 sequences, 20% to 25% being singletons. This clonotype was obtained from a female donor with ovarian cancer. The sequences come from PBMCs, collected after low-dose radiotherapy plus immunotherapy.

Written as DNA, the CDR3 is TGTGCCAGCAGTGGAGACAGAAACGAAGCTTTCTTT. It encodes CASSGDRNEAFF. The V call is TRBV2, the J call TRBJ1-1; TRBD1 might be the D (5 bases). The CDR3 runs 12 residues. Germline V lookup: CDR1 SNHLY, CDR2 FYNNEI. V was cut by 4 bases and J by 8 bases, with 11 bases left in between.